The 22 T cell receptor beta chains given below trace back to one sample, sequenced in a study of vaccination and CD4 T cells after COVID-19. Cultured CD4+ T cells had their DNA profiled by the Oncomine TCR Beta short-read assay. A single record per CDR3 protein comes from TCRdb applying MiXCR to the PCR reads. The sample has almost 2,000 distinct CDR3 sequences; roughly two thirds are singletons. The antigens of these receptors remain unknown. Described treatment: roughly ten-day PBMC culture with coronavirus spike peptide pools or control peptides (ViraFEST assay). The sequenced sample was CD4+ T cells from blood, cultured in vitro, obtained after SARS-CoV-2 vaccination. The receptor source for this set is a human donor who had recovered from COVID-19.

Of note for this clonotype: At one of its ends the junction is not consistent with the germline gene, which may arise from a read error. This sequence joins TRBV28 and TRBJ2-2; a weak D match, TRBD2 (6 bases). The CDR3 runs 15 residues. Looked up from germline, CDR1 is MDHEN and CDR2 is SYDVKM. The CDR3 DNA is TGTGCAAGCAATCGGGACTTCCCTAACACCGGGGAGCTGTTTTTT. Protein product: CASNRDFPNTGELFF.

The chain recombines TRBV5-1 with TRBJ2-3; a weak D match, TRBD1 (6 bases). In germline, CDR1 is SGHRS, CDR2 YFSETQ. V lost 7 bases and J lost 2, with 14 bases in between. This CDR3 is built from 14 residues. The CDR3 DNA follows: TGCGCCAGCGGCAACAGGGAACCCACAGATACGCAGTATTTT. Translating gives CASGNREPTDTQYF.

This clonotype was found a few times. The chain employs TRBV7-8 and TRBJ1-5; 9 bases align to TRBD1. The CDR3 loop spans 16 amino acids. CDR1 is SGHVS and CDR2 is FQNEAQ in the germline V gene. V lost 2 bases and J lost 4; bases outside the gene matches: 6. This CDR3 is CASSLFSGQGNQPQHF. DNA for the CDR3: TGTGCCAGCAGCTTATTCAGCGGACAGGGGAATCAGCCCCAGCATTTT.

The chain links TRBV6-1 to TRBJ2-2; TRBD2 agrees at 7 bases. Germline V gene lookup returns CDR1 MNHNS and CDR2 SASEGT. This CDR3 has 14 amino acids. The V segment lost 9 bases and the J segment 2 bases; nucleotides outside the gene matches: 6. The CDR3 is CASKRDSNTGELFF. The DNA of the CDR3 is TGTGCCAGTAAGCGGGACTCTAACACCGGGGAGCTGTTTTTT.

The rearrangement uses TRBV15 and TRBJ1-3, with D perhaps matching TRBD1 (6 bases). This CDR3 spans 16 amino acids. Germline V gives CDR1 LNHNV, CDR2 YYDKDF (reference sequence). Trimming took 5 bases from V and 0 from J, leaving 14 bases between them. This CDR3 is CATSPGGRTSGNTIYF. The CDR3 DNA is TGTGCCACCAGCCCTGGGGGCAGAACCTCTGGAAACACCATATATTTT.

The CDR3 reads CSARPQGTNYGYTF. DNA for the CDR3: TGCAGTGCTAGGCCCCAGGGGACGAACTATGGCTACACCTTC. The chain combines TRBV20-1 with TRBJ1-2; a weak D match, TRBD1 (6 bases). The CDR3 loop spans 14 amino acids. The germline V gene encodes CDR1 DFQATT and CDR2 SNEGSKA (reference sequence). The V and J ends lost 3 bases and 2 bases respectively, with 13 bases between them.

This chain connects TRBV7-8 to TRBJ1-5; 7 bases agree with TRBD1. The CDR3 covers 16 residues. Germline V gives CDR1 SGHVS, CDR2 FQNEAQ. After removal of 3 bases from V and 2 bases from J, the junction contained 7 bases not matched to a gene. The DNA of the CDR3 is TGTGCCAGCAGCTTGGGACAGCCCAGAGGCAATCAGCCCCAGCATTTT. Translation: CASSLGQPRGNQPQHF.

The gene calls are TRBV20-1 and TRBJ2-5, with a possible D match to TRBD1 (5 bases). V shed 6 bases and J shed 2 bases, with 10 bases lying between them. Germline loops: CDR1 DFQATT, CDR2 SNEGSKA (reference sequence). The CDR3 is 12 amino acids. The CDR3 DNA reads as TGCAGTGCCCTCGACAGACAAGAGACCCAGTACTTC. The encoded protein is CSALDRQETQYF.

The chain recombines TRBV20-1 with TRBJ2-7; TRBD1 is a possible D gene (7 bases). V lost 0 bases and J lost 4, with 22 bases in between. The V gene's germline CDR1 is DFQATT and CDR2 SNEGSKA (reference sequence). The CDR3 consists of 17 residues. CDR3 coding DNA: TGCAGTGCTAGAGATAGTGCTGGGCGGGACAGTAATTACGAGCAGTACTTC. Residues: CSARDSAGRDSNYEQYF.

The V and J genes are TRBV7-2 and TRBJ2-6, with D tentatively TRBD1 or TRBD2 (5 bases each). Per germline, CDR1 SGHTA and CDR2 FQGNSA. V shed 4 bases and J shed 3 bases, with 10 bases lying between them. The CDR3 extends over 15 amino acids. CDR3 nucleotide sequence: TGTGCCAGCAGCTCGAGGGGACGTGGGGCCAACGTCCTGACTTTC. It specifies CASSSRGRGANVLTF.

The chain joins TRBV24-1 to TRBJ2-5, with D hard to call. Trimming left V 3 bases short and J 0 bases short, with 4 bases between. The CDR3 loop spans 13 amino acids. In germline, CDR1 is KGHDR, CDR2 SFDVKD. The CDR3 sequence is CATSDGHQETQYF. The CDR3 bases are TGTGCCACCAGTGATGGACACCAAGAGACCCAGTACTTC.

The chain joins TRBV6-5 to TRBJ1-6; perhaps TRBD1 as D (5 bases). The germline gives CDR1 MNHEY, CDR2 SVGAGI. This CDR3 has 15 amino acids. The ends were cut back, 4 bases at V and 7 bases at J, with 14 bases in the middle. The CDR3 protein is CASSSGRGMNSPLHF. DNA for the CDR3: TGTGCCAGCAGTTCCGGGAGGGGCATGAATTCACCCCTCCACTTT.

This rearrangement joins TRBV6-5 to TRBJ1-1, with D uncertain. Between the trimmed V and J ends, which lost 0 bases and 5 bases, there was a span of 13 bases. CDR3 length: 15 residues. The V gene's germline CDR1 is MNHEY and CDR2 SVGAGI. The CDR3 loop reads CASSYSPQQLTEAFF. The CDR3 nucleotides read TGTGCCAGCAGTTACTCCCCTCAACAGTTGACTGAAGCTTTCTTT.

The chain joins TRBV7-2 to TRBJ2-7; TRBD2 agrees at 8 bases. Per germline, CDR1 SGHTA and CDR2 FQGNSA. After removal of 5 bases from V and 2 bases from J, the junction contained 8 bases not matched to a gene. This CDR3 is 15 amino acids long. This chain's CDR3 is CASSPSTSGTYEQYF. The CDR3 DNA is TGTGCCAGCAGCCCCTCCACTAGCGGTACCTACGAGCAGTACTTC.

J is TRBJ1-5 and V is TRBV7-8; D is undetermined. Germline lookup yields CDR1 SGHVS and CDR2 FQNEAQ. The CDR3 spans 14 residues. The ends were cut back, 0 bases at V and 1 base at J, with 4 bases in the middle. The CDR3 loop is CASSLAASNQPQHF. In DNA, the CDR3 is TGTGCCAGCAGCTTAGCGGCCAGCAATCAGCCCCAGCATTTT.

This chain uses TRBV9 with TRBJ2-5, with D uncertain. From germline, CDR1 is SGDLS and CDR2 YYNGEE. The V gene lost 0 bases and the J gene lost 3 bases, with 9 bases spanning the gap. CDR3 length: 14 residues. CDR3 DNA sequence: TGTGCCAGCAGCGTAGCCCCGGGCGAAGAGACCCAGTACTTC. Protein: CASSVAPGEETQYF.

In this sample, this clonotype is large (0.1 to 1%). This chain links TRBV15 with TRBJ2-5, with TRBD2 as a possible D gene (5 bases). The CDR3 spans 14 residues. Germline V lookup: CDR1 LNHNV, CDR2 YYDKDF (reference sequence). Trimming took off 0 bases at V and 5 bases at J, with 10 bases between the two ends. The CDR3 here is CATSRDRGSETQYF. The CDR3 DNA sequence: TGTGCCACCAGCAGAGATCGAGGGTCGGAGACCCAGTACTTC.

This clonotype is judged large. The J gene is TRBJ2-5, the V gene TRBV20-1; the D is unclear. Germline assignment: CDR1 DFQATT and CDR2 SNEGSKA (reference sequence). The V gene lost 0 bases and the J gene lost 3 bases, with 8 bases spanning the gap. The CDR3 is 13 amino acids. As DNA, the CDR3 is TGCAGTGCTAGAGATTGGAAGGAAGAGACCCAGTACTTC. Translated, it gives CSARDWKEETQYF.

This clonotype is termed large (0.1 to 1%). The CDR3 coding sequence is TGTGCCACCAGTGATTATGCCGATCAGCCCCAGCATTTT. Translating it yields CATSDYADQPQHF. The chain links TRBV24-1 to TRBJ1-5; no reliable D call. V gave up 2 bases and J gave up 5 bases, with 6 bases separating them. The CDR3 has 13 amino acids. The germline V gene has CDR1 KGHDR and CDR2 SFDVKD.

The chain uses TRBV24-1 and TRBJ2-5; D unresolved. Trimming removed 3 bases at V and 0 bases at J, with 13 bases between. The CDR3 sequence is 16 residues long. Per germline, CDR1 KGHDR and CDR2 SFDVKD. The CDR3 reads CATSDRRRLDQETQYF. CDR3 nucleotide sequence: TGTGCCACCAGTGATCGAAGACGGCTCGACCAAGAGACCCAGTACTTC.

The J gene is TRBJ1-2, the V gene TRBV6-1; possible D gene TRBD1, 5 bases. Germline-derived CDR1 and CDR2 are MNHNS and SASEGT. This CDR3 region has 14 residues. With 6 bases removed from V and 4 bases from J, the gap between germline ends came to 15 bases. CDR3 loop: CASSDDRLSYGYTF. The CDR3 DNA is TGTGCCAGCAGCGACGACAGACTTAGCTATGGCTACACCTTC.

The chain combines TRBV5-1 with TRBJ1-2; 7 bases are shared with TRBD1. This CDR3 has 15 residues. The junction had 4 bases not matched to a gene; V was cut back by 0 bases and J by 2 bases. Germline values: CDR1 SGHRS, CDR2 YFSETQ. CDR3 region: CASSLGTGTNYGYTF. The CDR3, as DNA: TGCGCCAGCAGCTTGGGGACAGGAACCAACTATGGCTACACCTTC. The full variable domain, its missing parts supplied by reference TRBV5-1 and TRBJ1-2, is KAGVTQTPRYLIKTRGQQVTLSCSPISGHRSVSWYQQTPGQGLQFLFEYFSETQRNKGNFPGRFSGRQFSNSRSEMNVSTLELGDSALYLCASSLGTGTNYGYTFGSGTRLTVV.